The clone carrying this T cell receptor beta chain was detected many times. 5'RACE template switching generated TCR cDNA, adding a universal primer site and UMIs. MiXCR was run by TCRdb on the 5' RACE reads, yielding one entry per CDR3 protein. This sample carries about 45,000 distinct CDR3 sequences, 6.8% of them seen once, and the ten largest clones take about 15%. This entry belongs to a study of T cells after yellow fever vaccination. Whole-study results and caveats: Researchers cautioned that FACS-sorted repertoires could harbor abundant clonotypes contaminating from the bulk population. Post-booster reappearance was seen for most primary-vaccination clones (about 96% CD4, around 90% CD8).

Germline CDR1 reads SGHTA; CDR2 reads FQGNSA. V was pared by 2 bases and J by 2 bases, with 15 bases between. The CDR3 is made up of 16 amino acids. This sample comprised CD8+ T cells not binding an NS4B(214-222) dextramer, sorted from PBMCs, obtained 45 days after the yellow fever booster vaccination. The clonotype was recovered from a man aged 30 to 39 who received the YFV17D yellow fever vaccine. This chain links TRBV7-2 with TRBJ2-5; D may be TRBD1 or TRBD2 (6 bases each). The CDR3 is CASSLSGGRGQETQYF. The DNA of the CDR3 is TGTGCCAGCAGCTTATCCGGGGGCCGGGGGCAAGAGACCCAGTACTTC.